Listed below are T cell receptor beta chains from one sample, sequenced in a study of T cells in tuberculosis. Produced via immunoSEQ multiplex PCR; TCRdb's table is partial and in-frame only. The profile covers around 26,000 clones, with more than 90% appearing a single time and roughly 16% taken by the ten largest. Sequencing used PBMCs. The source of these receptors is a donor aged 10 to 29 with latent tuberculosis or without tuberculosis infection. Some clones in this sample may be carry-over from other donors' samples. The CDR3 runs from the conserved cysteine through the conserved F or W. Each record gives: J gene, V gene, clone size, D gene, CDR3 protein, CDR3 DNA. A D gene is named only where the DNA matches it firmly. Size values are once, few and many counts, or a class for expanded clones, and some rows have none.

j_call: TRBJ2-1; v_call: TRBV30; clone_size: .; d_call: .; cdr3_aa: CAWSHSGPYNEQFF; cdr3_nt: TGTGCCTGGAGTCACAGCGGGCCTTACAATGAGCAGTTCTTC
j_call: TRBJ1-4; v_call: TRBV2; clone_size: once; d_call: .; cdr3_aa: CASTGGAGAREKLFF; cdr3_nt: TGTGCCAGCACTGGAGGTGCGGGGGCGCGAGAAAAACTGTTTTTT
j_call: TRBJ1-3; v_call: TRBV7-9; clone_size: .; d_call: .; cdr3_aa: CASSLIGNTIYF; cdr3_nt: TGTGCCAGCAGTCTTATTGGAAACACCATATATTTT
j_call: TRBJ2-7; v_call: TRBV6-1; clone_size: .; d_call: .; cdr3_aa: CASSDLSPRDEQYF; cdr3_nt: TGTGCCAGCAGTGACCTATCCCCGCGTGACGAGCAGTACTTC
j_call: TRBJ2-7; v_call: TRBV5-1; clone_size: .; d_call: TRBD1; cdr3_aa: CASSPTGDPYEQYF; cdr3_nt: TGCGCCAGCAGCCCAACAGGGGACCCCTACGAGCAGTACTTC
j_call: TRBJ1-6; v_call: TRBV13; clone_size: .; d_call: .; cdr3_aa: CASSLGRGSYNSPLHF; cdr3_nt: TGTGCCAGCAGCTTGGGCAGGGGCTCCTATAATTCACCCCTCCACTTT
j_call: TRBJ2-5; v_call: TRBV29-1; clone_size: .; d_call: .; cdr3_aa: CSVNRAPNRETQYF; cdr3_nt: TGCAGCGTGAACAGGGCCCCTAACCGAGAGACCCAGTACTTC
j_call: TRBJ2-7; v_call: TRBV28; clone_size: .; d_call: TRBD1; cdr3_aa: CASSSLWGGQGYYEQYF; cdr3_nt: TGTGCCAGCAGTTCTCTATGGGGGGGACAGGGTTACTACGAGCAGTACTTC
j_call: TRBJ1-1; v_call: TRBV5-1; clone_size: .; d_call: .; cdr3_aa: CASSSGNTEAFF; cdr3_nt: TGCGCCAGCAGCAGCGGGAACACTGAAGCTTTCTTT
j_call: TRBJ2-3; v_call: TRBV11-3; clone_size: .; d_call: TRBD2; cdr3_aa: CASSLTSGATTDTQYF; cdr3_nt: TGTGCCAGCAGCTTGACTAGCGGGGCCACCACAGATACGCAGTATTTT
j_call: TRBJ1-1; v_call: TRBV18; clone_size: .; d_call: TRBD1; cdr3_aa: CAGRTGNTEAFF; cdr3_nt: TGTGCCGGCCGGACAGGGAACACTGAAGCTTTCTTT
j_call: TRBJ2-7; v_call: TRBV5-8; clone_size: .; d_call: .; cdr3_aa: CASTREVSGYEQYF; cdr3_nt: TGTGCCAGCACCCGAGAGGTTTCGGGTTACGAGCAGTACTTC
j_call: TRBJ1-2; v_call: TRBV2; clone_size: .; d_call: TRBD1; cdr3_aa: CASMGQGWNGYTF; cdr3_nt: TGTGCCAGCATGGGACAGGGGTGGAACGGCTACACCTTC
j_call: TRBJ1-5; v_call: TRBV6-1; clone_size: .; d_call: TRBD1; cdr3_aa: CASRPTGGNQPQHF; cdr3_nt: TGTGCCAGCAGGCCCACAGGGGGCAATCAGCCCCAGCATTTT
j_call: TRBJ2-3; v_call: TRBV25-1; clone_size: .; d_call: TRBD2; cdr3_aa: CASTAGDTQYF; cdr3_nt: TGTGCCAGCACAGCGGGGGATACGCAGTATTTT
j_call: TRBJ2-7; v_call: TRBV27; clone_size: .; d_call: TRBD1; cdr3_aa: CASSPSYGDRAPYEQYF; cdr3_nt: TGTGCCAGCAGTCCGTCTTACGGGGACAGGGCCCCCTACGAGCAGTACTTC
j_call: TRBJ2-7; v_call: TRBV5-6; clone_size: .; d_call: .; cdr3_aa: CASSPGSGRQYF; cdr3_nt: TGTGCCAGCAGCCCAGGATCGGGAAGGCAGTACTTC
j_call: TRBJ1-6; v_call: TRBV5-1; clone_size: .; d_call: .; cdr3_aa: CASSLKEGKPYNSPLHF; cdr3_nt: TGCGCCAGCAGCTTGAAGGAGGGGAAGCCCTATAATTCACCCCTCCACTTT
j_call: TRBJ1-1; v_call: TRBV12-5; clone_size: .; d_call: .; cdr3_aa: CASASGQVKGDTEAFF; cdr3_nt: TGTGCTAGTGCCTCGGGCCAAGTCAAAGGGGACACTGAAGCTTTCTTT
j_call: TRBJ1-1; v_call: TRBV7-3; clone_size: .; d_call: .; cdr3_aa: CASSLTGPPGTTEAFF; cdr3_nt: TGTGCCAGCAGCTTAACGGGGCCTCCGGGTACCACTGAAGCTTTCTTT
j_call: TRBJ2-3; v_call: TRBV27; clone_size: .; d_call: TRBD2; cdr3_aa: CASGRLAAGDTQYF; cdr3_nt: TGTGCCAGCGGTAGACTAGCGGCAGGGGATACGCAGTATTTT
j_call: TRBJ2-1; v_call: TRBV19; clone_size: .; d_call: .; cdr3_aa: CASSMKVGASYNEQFF; cdr3_nt: TGTGCCAGTAGTATGAAGGTAGGGGCCTCCTACAATGAGCAGTTCTTC
j_call: TRBJ2-4; v_call: TRBV19; clone_size: .; d_call: .; cdr3_aa: CASSSGLLKAPNIQYF; cdr3_nt: TGTGCCAGTAGTAGCGGCCTTCTTAAGGCCCCAAACATTCAGTACTTC
j_call: TRBJ2-2; v_call: TRBV5-1; clone_size: .; d_call: .; cdr3_aa: CASRSYGGLASIGELFF; cdr3_nt: TGCGCCAGCCGGAGCTACGGGGGGCTGGCTTCAATCGGGGAGCTGTTTTTT
j_call: TRBJ2-1; v_call: TRBV29-1; clone_size: once; d_call: .; cdr3_aa: CSVEGLDRGGYEQFF; cdr3_nt: TGCAGCGTTGAGGGGCTTGATCGCGGGGGCTATGAGCAGTTCTTC
j_call: TRBJ1-5; v_call: TRBV7-9; clone_size: once; d_call: .; cdr3_aa: CASSSRDNNQPQHF; cdr3_nt: TGTGCCAGCAGCTCCCGGGACAACAATCAGCCCCAGCATTTT
j_call: TRBJ1-5; v_call: TRBV7-2; clone_size: .; d_call: .; cdr3_aa: CASSLDHSWQPQHF; cdr3_nt: TGTGCCAGCAGCTTAGACCACAGTTGGCAGCCCCAGCATTTT
j_call: TRBJ2-7; v_call: TRBV27; clone_size: .; d_call: TRBD1; cdr3_aa: CASSWGQGAYEQYF; cdr3_nt: TGTGCCAGCAGTTGGGGACAGGGGGCCTACGAGCAGTACTTC
j_call: TRBJ1-2; v_call: TRBV18; clone_size: .; d_call: .; cdr3_aa: CASSLYSGDGYTF; cdr3_nt: TGTGCCAGCTCACTGTACTCCGGGGATGGCTACACCTTC
j_call: TRBJ1-5; v_call: TRBV27; clone_size: .; d_call: .; cdr3_aa: CASSLDRSGQPQHF; cdr3_nt: TGTGCCAGCAGTCTCGACAGATCGGGTCAGCCCCAGCATTTT
j_call: TRBJ1-1; v_call: TRBV5-1; clone_size: once; d_call: .; cdr3_aa: CASAQIGQLRDTEAFF; cdr3_nt: TGCGCCAGCGCTCAGATTGGACAGCTTAGGGACACTGAAGCTTTCTTT
j_call: TRBJ1-3; v_call: TRBV6-5; clone_size: .; d_call: .; cdr3_aa: CASQQGSGNTIYF; cdr3_nt: TGTGCCAGTCAACAGGGCTCTGGAAACACCATATATTTT
j_call: TRBJ2-7; v_call: TRBV7-9; clone_size: .; d_call: TRBD1; cdr3_aa: CASSLEGARSTEQYF; cdr3_nt: TGTGCCAGCAGCTTAGAGGGGGCGCGTTCAACCGAGCAGTACTTC
j_call: TRBJ2-1; v_call: TRBV18; clone_size: .; d_call: TRBD1; cdr3_aa: CASSPRGQGPEQFF; cdr3_nt: TGTGCCAGCTCACCAAGGGGACAGGGCCCTGAGCAGTTCTTC
j_call: TRBJ1-3; v_call: TRBV6-1; clone_size: once; d_call: .; cdr3_aa: CLSGLSGNTIYF; cdr3_nt: TGTTTGTCAGGGCTCTCTGGAAACACCATATATTTT
j_call: TRBJ2-7; v_call: TRBV5-1; clone_size: .; d_call: .; cdr3_aa: CASSLNTYEQYF; cdr3_nt: TGCGCCAGCAGCTTGAATACTTACGAGCAGTACTTC
j_call: TRBJ1-2; v_call: TRBV15; clone_size: once; d_call: .; cdr3_aa: CATSRSAGIGYTF; cdr3_nt: TGTGCCACCAGCAGATCGGCGGGCATAGGCTACACCTTC
j_call: TRBJ2-3; v_call: TRBV6-1; clone_size: .; d_call: .; cdr3_aa: CASSGRTRTRLDTQYF; cdr3_nt: TGTGCCAGCAGTGGGAGGACTCGTACGCGCCTAGATACGCAGTATTTT
j_call: TRBJ1-5; v_call: TRBV11-2; clone_size: .; d_call: .; cdr3_aa: CASSAAGGTQPQHF; cdr3_nt: TGTGCCAGCAGCGCTGCCGGGGGGACTCAGCCCCAGCATTTT
j_call: TRBJ1-3; v_call: TRBV4-1; clone_size: .; d_call: TRBD1; cdr3_aa: CASSQVVTGVLSSGNTIYF; cdr3_nt: TGCGCCAGCAGCCAAGTTGTCACAGGGGTTTTAAGCTCTGGAAACACCATATATTTT
j_call: TRBJ1-1; v_call: TRBV6-5; clone_size: .; d_call: TRBD1; cdr3_aa: CASKIGQGNTEAFF; cdr3_nt: TGTGCCAGCAAGATAGGACAGGGGAACACTGAAGCTTTCTTT
j_call: TRBJ1-2; v_call: TRBV25-1; clone_size: .; d_call: TRBD1; cdr3_aa: CASSEIKGQGGYTF; cdr3_nt: TGTGCCAGCAGTGAAATTAAGGGACAGGGAGGCTACACCTTC
j_call: TRBJ2-2; v_call: TRBV9; clone_size: .; d_call: .; cdr3_aa: CASSVHGTGELFF; cdr3_nt: TGTGCCAGCAGCGTCCACGGCACCGGGGAGCTGTTTTTT
j_call: TRBJ2-7; v_call: TRBV29-1; clone_size: .; d_call: TRBD1; cdr3_aa: CSVEGLGQVNEQYF; cdr3_nt: TGCAGCGTTGAAGGGTTGGGACAGGTGAACGAGCAGTACTTC
j_call: TRBJ1-5; v_call: TRBV19; clone_size: .; d_call: TRBD1; cdr3_aa: CASRDRGNQPQHF; cdr3_nt: TGTGCCAGTCGGGACAGGGGCAATCAGCCCCAGCATTTT
j_call: TRBJ2-5; v_call: TRBV7-2; clone_size: .; d_call: TRBD1; cdr3_aa: CASSSDRGRSETQYF; cdr3_nt: TGTGCCAGCAGCTCTGACAGGGGGCGGTCGGAGACCCAGTACTTC
j_call: TRBJ1-6; v_call: TRBV19; clone_size: .; d_call: TRBD1; cdr3_aa: CASSWAGGDSPLHF; cdr3_nt: TGTGCCAGCTCTTGGGCAGGGGGCGATTCACCCCTCCACTTT
j_call: TRBJ2-1; v_call: TRBV2; clone_size: .; d_call: .; cdr3_aa: CARMTSVGPYNEQFF; cdr3_nt: TGTGCCAGGATGACTAGTGTGGGACCCTACAATGAGCAGTTCTTC
j_call: TRBJ1-2; v_call: TRBV19; clone_size: .; d_call: TRBD1; cdr3_aa: CAGRRGKGDGYTF; cdr3_nt: TGTGCCGGACGCAGGGGGAAGGGGGATGGCTACACCTTC
j_call: TRBJ1-1; v_call: TRBV2; clone_size: once; d_call: .; cdr3_aa: CASSDRSEAFF; cdr3_nt: TGTGCCAGCAGCGATAGGAGTGAAGCTTTCTTT
j_call: TRBJ2-2; v_call: TRBV6-4; clone_size: once; d_call: .; cdr3_aa: CASSAGTNTGELFF; cdr3_nt: TGTGCCAGCAGTGCAGGGACGAACACCGGGGAGCTGTTTTTT
j_call: TRBJ1-3; v_call: TRBV30; clone_size: .; d_call: .; cdr3_aa: CALVFRGGVPSGNTIYF; cdr3_nt: TGTGCCCTTGTCTTTCGGGGTGGCGTCCCCTCTGGAAACACCATATATTTT
j_call: TRBJ1-1; v_call: TRBV10-3; clone_size: .; d_call: .; cdr3_aa: CAITVNRENTEAFF; cdr3_nt: TGTGCCATCACCGTGAACAGGGAGAACACTGAAGCTTTCTTT
j_call: TRBJ1-2; v_call: TRBV19; clone_size: .; d_call: .; cdr3_aa: CASAPWGVLNYGYTF; cdr3_nt: TGTGCCAGTGCCCCTTGGGGGGTCCTTAACTATGGCTACACCTTC
j_call: TRBJ2-4; v_call: TRBV29-1; clone_size: .; d_call: TRBD1; cdr3_aa: CSAQYRGRAKNIQYF; cdr3_nt: TGCAGCGCCCAATACAGGGGGCGAGCCAAAAACATTCAGTACTTC
j_call: TRBJ2-5; v_call: TRBV9; clone_size: few; d_call: .; cdr3_aa: CASSPRAGQETQYF; cdr3_nt: TGTGCCAGCAGCCCACGGGCGGGACAAGAGACCCAGTACTTC
j_call: TRBJ1-5; v_call: TRBV19; clone_size: .; d_call: .; cdr3_aa: CASRDLGRNQPQHF; cdr3_nt: TGTGCCAGCCGCGACTTGGGGCGTAATCAGCCCCAGCATTTT
j_call: TRBJ2-7; v_call: TRBV6-5; clone_size: .; d_call: .; cdr3_aa: CASSQGRLNEQYF; cdr3_nt: TGTGCCAGCAGCCAAGGGAGGTTGAACGAGCAGTACTTC
j_call: TRBJ2-1; v_call: TRBV4-1; clone_size: .; d_call: TRBD2; cdr3_aa: CASSRGGLAALGNEQFF; cdr3_nt: TGCGCCAGCAGCCGGGGAGGACTAGCGGCACTGGGGAATGAGCAGTTCTTC
j_call: TRBJ2-3; v_call: TRBV19; clone_size: .; d_call: .; cdr3_aa: CASSMQGTDTQYF; cdr3_nt: TGTGCCAGTAGTATGCAGGGCACAGATACGCAGTATTTT